This T cell receptor beta chain was sequenced during a study of T cell responses to AZD1222 COVID-19 vaccine. For the study at large: Pooled in the analysis were second doses at about 4 or about 12 weeks.

This clone came up a few times. The antigen is not known. Produced via immunoSEQ multiplex PCR; TCRdb's table is partial and in-frame only. Among about 85,000 clones listed, roughly 88% were seen once. Study-wide results and limits: Recipients of AZD1222 seropositive at baseline numbered only 5 to 7.

The CDR3 has 13 amino acids. Per germline, CDR1 WNHNN and CDR2 SYGVQD (reference sequence). V was trimmed by 3 bases and J by 2 bases, leaving 8 bases between them. The sample consisted of peripheral blood, taken on day 0 of AZD1222 vaccination. The rearrangement uses TRBV10-1 and TRBJ2-7; D uncertain. The sequence was obtained from an adult in good health. DNA of the CDR3: TGCGCCAGCAGTGACGTCGGAACCTACGAGCAGTACTTC. Translating gives CASSDVGTYEQYF.